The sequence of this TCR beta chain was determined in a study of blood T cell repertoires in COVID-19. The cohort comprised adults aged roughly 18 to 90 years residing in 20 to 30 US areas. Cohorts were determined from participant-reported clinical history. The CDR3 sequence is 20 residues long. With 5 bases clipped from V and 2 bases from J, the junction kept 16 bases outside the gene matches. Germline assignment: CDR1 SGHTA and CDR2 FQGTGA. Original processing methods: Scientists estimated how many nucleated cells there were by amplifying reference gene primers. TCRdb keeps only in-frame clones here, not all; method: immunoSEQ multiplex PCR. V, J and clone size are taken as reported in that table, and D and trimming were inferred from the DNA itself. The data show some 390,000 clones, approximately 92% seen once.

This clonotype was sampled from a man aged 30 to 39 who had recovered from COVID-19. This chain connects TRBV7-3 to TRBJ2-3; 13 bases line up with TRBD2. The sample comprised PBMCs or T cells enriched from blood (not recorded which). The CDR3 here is CASSATSGRASHTYTDTQYF. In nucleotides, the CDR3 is TGTGCCAGCAGCGCTACTAGCGGGAGGGCATCCCATACGTACACAGATACGCAGTATTTT.